Shown below are 20 T cell receptor beta chains from a single sample sequenced in a study of blood T cell repertoires in COVID-19. Sequencing used immunoSEQ multiplex PCR; TCRdb keeps in-frame clones, though not all of them. The sample includes roughly 66,000 clones, roughly 82% seen only once; the top ten take under 7%. Input material: peripheral blood. The receptors were sampled from a man in his sixties with acute or convalescent COVID-19.

V gene TRBV5-1 combines with J gene TRBJ2-3, with TRBD1 matching over 10 bases. Germline V CDR1 and CDR2: SGHRS, YFSETQ. This CDR3 comprises 15 residues. V lost 6 bases to trimming and J lost 6 bases; unmatched junction nucleotides: 10. The CDR3 sequence: CASTVGQGNRDTQYF. CDR3 in DNA: TGCGCCAGCACGGTGGGACAGGGGAACCGGGATACGCAGTATTTT.

V usage is TRBV29-1 and J usage is TRBJ2-5; D may be TRBD2 (6 bases). The germline V gene has CDR1 SQVTM and CDR2 ANQGSEA. V lost 3 bases and J lost 2, with 10 bases in between. The CDR3 loop spans 13 amino acids. As DNA, the CDR3 is TGCAGCGTTGATAGGGGAGGACAAGAGACCCAGTACTTC. Translating it yields CSVDRGGQETQYF. Combining the CDR3 with reference TRBV29-1 and TRBJ2-5 gives the whole variable domain SAVISQKPSRDICQRGTSLTIQCQVDSQVTMMFWYRQQPGQSLTLIATANQGSEATYESGFVIDKFPISRPNLTFSTLTVSNMSPEDSSIYLCSVDRGGQETQYFGPGTRLLVL.

The rearrangement joins TRBV4-3 to TRBJ2-7; maybe TRBD1 (6 bases). Trimming cost V 4 bases and J 7 bases, with 20 bases left between them. CDR1 is LGHNA and CDR2 is YSLEER in the germline V gene. There are 15 residues in the CDR3. The CDR3 reads CASSLQKGQSEEQYV. DNA of the CDR3: TGCGCCAGCAGCCTCCAGAAAGGACAGAGCGAAGAGCAGTACGTC.

The V and J genes are TRBV9 and TRBJ1-1, with 9 bases identical to TRBD1. CDR3 size: 13 residues. Trimming cost V 7 bases and J 3 bases; bases outside gene matches: 4. The germline V gene encodes CDR1 SGDLS and CDR2 YYNGEE. The CDR3 DNA reads as TGTGCCAGCGGGACAGGGCCCCACACTGAAGCTTTCTTT. Protein product: CASGTGPHTEAFF.

The rearrangement uses TRBV2 and TRBJ2-2; 7 bases are a match to TRBD1. The CDR3 extends over 14 amino acids. J was trimmed by 2 bases and V by 6 bases; bases with no gene match: 3. Germline values: CDR1 SNHLY, CDR2 FYNNEI. The DNA of the CDR3 is TGTGCCAGCAGGGGACAGCTCAACACCGGGGAGCTGTTTTTT. Its protein is CASRGQLNTGELFF.

The chain recombines TRBV19 with TRBJ2-2; D is possibly TRBD1 (6 bases). The V gene lost 5 bases and the J gene lost 0 bases, with 13 bases spanning the gap. The CDR3 has 16 amino acids. CDR1 and CDR2 (germline): LNHDA, SQIVND (reference sequence). As DNA, the CDR3 is TGTGCCAGTAGTGAGGACAGAACGACGAACACCGGGGAGCTGTTTTTT. This translates into CASSEDRTTNTGELFF.

This rearrangement joins TRBV11-3 to TRBJ2-1, with D maybe TRBD2 (6 bases). Trimming shortened V by 3 bases and J by 2 bases, and 8 bases separated the two germline ends. The CDR3 contains 14 residues. Germline V CDR1 and CDR2: SGHNT, YENEEA. The CDR3 DNA is TGTGCCAGCAGCTTCGGACTAACCTACAATGAGCAGTTCTTC. It encodes CASSFGLTYNEQFF.

The V and J genes are TRBV5-4 and TRBJ2-7, with D unresolved. This CDR3 contains 14 residues. V lost 1 base to trimming and J lost 6 bases, with 14 bases between them. Germline-derived CDR1 and CDR2 are SGHNT and YYREEE (reference sequence). The CDR3 spells CASSLRIGASEQYF. In nucleotides, the CDR3 is TGTGCCAGCAGCTTGCGGATCGGAGCTTCCGAGCAGTACTTC.

V and J are TRBV5-4 and TRBJ1-3, with D unclear. Trimming removed 4 bases at V and 0 bases at J, with 11 bases between. The CDR3 has 15 amino acids. Germline V gives CDR1 SGHNT, CDR2 YYREEE (reference sequence). CDR3 region: CASSQDFSSGNTIYF. DNA of the CDR3: TGTGCCAGCAGCCAGGACTTCAGCTCTGGAAACACCATATATTTT.

J is TRBJ1-5 and V is TRBV19; TRBD1 agrees at 9 bases. This CDR3 has 14 residues. Losses at the gene ends were 8 bases for V and 0 bases for J; bases not matched to a gene: 2. Looked up from germline, CDR1 is LNHDA and CDR2 is SQIVND (reference sequence). The CDR3 loop reads CASQTGGSNQPQHF. The CDR3 DNA is TGTGCCAGTCAGACAGGGGGTAGCAATCAGCCCCAGCATTTT.

The chain combines TRBV5-1 with TRBJ2-5; a possible D gene is TRBD2 (6 bases). Germline CDR1 is SGHRS and CDR2 is YFSETQ. Trimming shortened V by 1 base and J by 5 bases, and 12 bases separated the two germline ends. The CDR3 runs 14 residues. CDR3 residues: CASSLRGIVETQYF. The CDR3 DNA reads as TGCGCCAGCAGCTTGCGGGGGATTGTCGAGACCCAGTACTTC.

The chain recombines TRBV6-2 or TRBV6-3 with TRBJ1-1; D uncertain. Trimming took 2 bases from V and 4 from J, leaving 8 bases between them. Germline V gives CDR1 MNHEY, CDR2 SVGEGT. This CDR3 comprises 13 residues. Here the CDR3 reads CASSYPSITEAFF. CDR3 in DNA: TGTGCCAGCAGTTACCCGAGCATCACTGAAGCTTTCTTT.

The V gene is TRBV7-6, the J gene TRBJ1-1, with a weak D call TRBD1 (6 bases). The ends were cut back, 5 bases at V and 1 base at J, with 14 bases in the middle. The germline CDR1 and CDR2 sequences are SGHVS and FNYEAQ. This CDR3 is built from 15 residues. The CDR3 sequence: CASSLYPGQNTEAFF. Written as DNA, the CDR3 is TGTGCCAGCAGCCTGTACCCGGGACAGAACACTGAAGCTTTCTTT.

In this sample, this clone turned up many times. V and J are TRBV5-4 and TRBJ2-6; no reliable D call. This CDR3 comprises 15 residues. The V end lost 0 bases, the J end lost 4 bases, and 8 bases lay between the germline ends. Germline lookup yields CDR1 SGHNT and CDR2 YYREEE (reference sequence). CDR3 in DNA: TGTGCCAGCAGCTTGGACAGTTTAGGGGCCAACGTCCTGACTTTC. Translating it yields CASSLDSLGANVLTF.

The CDR3 region is CASSEVRGHTGELFF. CDR3 nucleotide sequence: TGTGCCAGCAGTGAAGTCAGGGGCCACACCGGGGAGCTGTTTTTT. This chain connects TRBV6-1 to TRBJ2-2, with a weak D call TRBD1 (6 bases). The germline gives CDR1 MNHNS, CDR2 SASEGT. The CDR3 length is 15 residues. The germline V and J ends were trimmed by 1 base and 3 bases, with 9 bases remaining between them.

The rearrangement uses TRBV7-6 and TRBJ2-5; 8 nucleotides line up with TRBD2. J gave up 4 bases and V 3 bases, and 7 bases lay outside the gene matches. This CDR3 contains 15 residues. Germline CDR1 and CDR2: SGHVS and FNYEAQ. The CDR3 nucleotides are TGTGCCAGCAGCTTGTTCGGGGGGGCCGGAGAGACCCAGTACTTC. It specifies CASSLFGGAGETQYF.

V gene TRBV10-1 combines with J gene TRBJ2-3, with 8 nucleotides matching TRBD1. Germline CDR1 and CDR2: WNHNN and SYGVQD (reference sequence). This CDR3 has 14 amino acids. V trimming: 6 bases; J trimming: 0 bases; junction bases outside the gene matches: 2. Here the CDR3 DNA reads TGCGCCAGCAGGGGGGACAGGAGCACAGATACGCAGTATTTT. Translating gives CASRGDRSTDTQYF.

The chain employs TRBV4-1 and TRBJ1-5; 11 bases map to TRBD1. V dropped 3 bases and J dropped 8; count of bases not matched to a gene: 9. CDR1 is MGHRA, CDR2 YSYEKL, per germline. CDR3 length: 16 residues. The CDR3 spells CASSQGGTGGLKPQHF. For the CDR3, the DNA is TGCGCCAGCAGCCAGGGAGGGACAGGGGGATTAAAGCCCCAGCATTTT.

The V call is TRBV10-2, the J call TRBJ1-1; D is possibly TRBD1 (5 bases). CDR1 is WSHSY and CDR2 is SAAADI in the germline V gene. The V gene lost 6 bases and the J gene lost 2 bases, with 16 bases spanning the gap. The CDR3 has 15 amino acids. CDR3 region: CASRPRTGGNTEAFF. In DNA form, the CDR3 reads TGCGCCAGCAGGCCCAGGACGGGGGGAAACACTGAAGCTTTCTTT.

The J gene is TRBJ1-2, the V gene TRBV27, with 8 bases identical to TRBD1. V dropped 6 bases and J dropped 0; count of bases not matched to a gene: 6. This CDR3 is 15 amino acids long. Germline assignment: CDR1 MNHEY and CDR2 SMNVEV (reference sequence). The CDR3 here is CASSLGQGTNYGYTF. The CDR3 DNA follows: TGTGCCAGCAGCCTCGGACAGGGAACTAACTATGGCTACACCTTC.